The clone carrying this T cell receptor (beta chain) was seen a single time. Its target is unknown. Trimming left V 5 bases short and J 0 bases short, with 11 bases between. The CDR3 runs 16 residues. Germline V lookup: CDR1 SGHTA, CDR2 FQGNSA. 13 Jbeta primers and 60 Vbeta primers were used for the PCR. Repertoires were generated with immunoSEQ multiplex PCR, while TCRdb's copy carries only in-frame clones and drops some. The data show tens of thousands of clones, 78% seen once. The sample is drawn from a study of cytomegalovirus exposure and HLA in healthy donors. Study observations and caveats: Association with HLA alleles at 0.05 false discovery rate was found for around 17,000 TCR beta sequences in a later analysis.

Sequenced sample: PBMCs. The clonotype comes from a male donor in good health and CMV-seropositive. This rearrangement joins TRBV7-2 to TRBJ1-6; perhaps TRBD1 as D (6 bases). The CDR3: CASSHRTASYNSPLHF. For the CDR3, the DNA is TGTGCCAGCAGCCATCGGACAGCCTCCTATAATTCACCCCTCCACTTT.